This TCR beta chain stems from a study of blood T cell repertoires in COVID-19. In the original processing: By means of reference gene primer amplification, nucleated cell counts were estimated. Profiled with immunoSEQ multiplex PCR; TCRdb holds only in-frame clones, not every one. The V and J calls and clone size were taken over from that table, and D and trimming were inferred from the DNA. This table has over 90,000 clones, approximately 90% appearing once. This CDR3 comprises 12 residues. CDR1 MNHEY and CDR2 SVGAGI come from the germline V gene. Trimming removed 5 bases from V and 4 bases from J, with 7 bases in between.

This chain joins TRBV6-5 and TRBJ2-3; D is possibly TRBD1 (5 bases). The sample was peripheral blood. The clonotype was recovered from a man in his fifties or sixties with acute or convalescent COVID-19. CDR3 protein: CASSRQPDTQYF. CDR3 DNA sequence: TGTGCCAGCAGTCGACAGCCAGATACGCAGTATTTT.